These 32 T cell receptor beta chains share one sample of origin, sequenced in a study of blood T cell repertoires in COVID-19. Data came from immunoSEQ multiplex PCR; TCRdb stores just in-frame clones and leaves some out. The table records roughly 290,000 clones, about 80% of them present only once. Sample: peripheral blood. These receptors all come from a person aged 65 to 85 with COVID-19, enrolled during active disease.

This clone occurred a few times. The chain links TRBV2 to TRBJ1-5; weak D call: TRBD1 (6 bases). The CDR3 length is 15 residues. CDR1 SNHLY and CDR2 FYNNEI come from the germline V gene. V was clipped by 6 bases and J by 3 bases, with 15 bases between them. CDR3: CASSFRQVYNQPQHF. The CDR3 coding sequence is TGTGCCAGCAGCTTCAGACAGGTTTACAATCAGCCCCAGCATTTT.

V usage is TRBV7-6 and J usage is TRBJ1-4, with 8 bases lining up with TRBD1. From germline, CDR1 is SGHVS and CDR2 FNYEAQ. V shed 1 base and J 8 bases; nucleotides not matched to a gene: 3. This CDR3 contains 14 residues. The CDR3 region is CASSLGQGKEKLFF. As DNA, the CDR3 is TGTGCCAGCAGCTTAGGACAGGGGAAGGAAAAACTGTTTTTT.

The J gene is TRBJ2-7, the V gene TRBV6-2 or TRBV6-3; 9 nucleotides line up with TRBD2. The CDR3 spans 16 residues. Germline V gene data show CDR1 as MNHEY and CDR2 as SVGEGT. V shed 4 bases, J shed 3 bases, and the junction held 10 bases outside the gene matches. The CDR3 sequence: CASSSPRLAENYEQYF. In DNA, the CDR3 is TGTGCCAGCAGTTCCCCGAGACTAGCGGAGAACTACGAGCAGTACTTC.

The rearrangement uses TRBV5-1 and TRBJ1-4, with TRBD1 matching 8 bases. V lost 0 bases, J lost 5 bases, and 0 bases stayed unmatched. Germline V gene sequence: CDR1 SGHRS, CDR2 YFSETQ. CDR3 length equals 14 residues. In DNA, the CDR3 is TGCGCCAGCAGCTTGGGGACAGGGAATGAAAAACTGTTTTTT. Its protein product is CASSLGTGNEKLFF.

The rearrangement uses TRBV29-1 and TRBJ1-4; tentative D call: TRBD1 (5 bases). The CDR3 loop spans 11 amino acids. Germline CDR1 reads SQVTM; CDR2 reads ANQGSEA. With 4 bases removed from V and 14 bases from J, the gap between germline ends came to 14 bases. CDR3 residues: CSVAGGEGLFF. The DNA for the CDR3 is TGCAGCGTTGCCGGGGGGGAAGGGCTGTTTTTT.

V usage is TRBV9 and J usage is TRBJ2-2; D may be TRBD2 (6 bases). The length of the CDR3 is 18 residues. V lost 2 bases and J 1 base, leaving 18 bases between the germline ends. CDR1 is SGDLS and CDR2 is YYNGEE in the germline V gene. As DNA, the CDR3 is TGTGCCAGCAGCGTCCGAGGAGGGCGACGAGGGAACACCGGGGAGCTGTTTTTT. Its protein is CASSVRGGRRGNTGELFF.

V is TRBV16 and J is TRBJ1-5; D remains ambiguous. Germline V gives CDR1 KGHSY, CDR2 FQNENV. The CDR3 consists of 16 residues. V lost 0 bases and J 0 bases, leaving 9 bases between the germline ends. The CDR3 spells CASSQSGRASNQPQHF. CDR3 nucleotides: TGTGCCAGCAGCCAATCTGGTAGAGCTAGCAATCAGCCCCAGCATTTT.

The chain links TRBV18 to TRBJ2-1; 7 nucleotides match TRBD2. Germline V lookup: CDR1 KGHSH, CDR2 LQKENI. Unmatched junction bases numbered 4, after V lost 3 bases and J lost 8 bases. This CDR3 region has 13 residues. CDR3 residues: CASSPTLADEQFF. The CDR3 nucleotides read TGTGCCAGCTCACCTACCCTAGCGGATGAGCAGTTCTTC.

This clone was picked up one time. The V call is TRBV11-1, the J call TRBJ2-1; weak D call: TRBD2 (5 bases). The CDR3 runs 15 residues. Trimming took 5 bases from V and 0 from J, leaving 11 bases between them. Germline V gene sequence: CDR1 SGHAT, CDR2 FQDESV (reference sequence). The CDR3 is CASSTSGSSYNEQFF. The CDR3 DNA follows: TGTGCCAGCAGCACTTCGGGGAGCTCCTACAATGAGCAGTTCTTC.

This chain connects TRBV11-3 to TRBJ1-6; D unclear. V lost 1 base and J 6 bases, leaving 7 bases between the germline ends. The CDR3 runs to 14 residues. Germline assignment: CDR1 SGHNT and CDR2 YENEEA. This CDR3 reads CASSLGKLNSPLHF. CDR3 nucleotides: TGTGCCAGCAGCTTAGGAAAACTTAATTCACCCCTCCACTTT.

The V gene is TRBV6-5, the J gene TRBJ2-7; 7 bases fit TRBD1. Per germline, CDR1 MNHEY and CDR2 SVGAGI. The trim removed 6 bases at V and 7 bases at J, leaving 9 bases unmatched. The CDR3 spans 13 residues. CDR3 coding DNA: TGTGCCAGCAGACAGGGGTCCTCCAGGGAGCAGTACTTC. This translates into CASRQGSSREQYF.

The chain recombines TRBV7-2 with TRBJ2-1; 9 bases line up with TRBD1. CDR1 and CDR2 (germline): SGHTA, FQGNSA. CDR3 length: 15 residues. V was pared by 4 bases and J by 6 bases, with 7 bases of the junction left unmatched. Written as DNA, the CDR3 is TGTGCCAGCAGCTCAGGGACAGGGAGGGGCAATGAGCAGTTCTTC. This translates into CASSSGTGRGNEQFF.

The chain combines TRBV9 with TRBJ1-5; tentatively, D is TRBD1 (5 bases). The germline CDR1 and CDR2 sequences are SGDLS and YYNGEE. V gave up 0 bases and J gave up 5 bases, with 24 bases separating them. The CDR3 has 19 amino acids. In DNA, the CDR3 is TGTGCCAGCAGCGTAGTCGAATTAGGAGATCGGCAGGGCGATCAGCCCCAGCATTTT. Encoded protein: CASSVVELGDRQGDQPQHF.

V is TRBV11-2 and J is TRBJ2-7; 7 positions match TRBD2. The CDR3 is 15 residues long. V trimming: 2 bases; J trimming: 2 bases; junction bases outside the gene matches: 6. Germline V gene data show CDR1 as SGHAT and CDR2 as FQNNGV. The CDR3 coding sequence is TGTGCCAGCAGCTTAAATCGGGGGGAGACCTACGAGCAGTACTTC. Translating gives CASSLNRGETYEQYF.

The chain is built from TRBV5-1 and TRBJ1-2; D is perhaps TRBD1 (5 bases). The V and J ends lost 4 bases and 0 bases respectively, with 19 bases between them. Germline V CDR1 and CDR2: SGHRS, YFSETQ. The CDR3 has 17 amino acids. CDR3 amino acids: CASSLRITGSANYGYTF. DNA for the CDR3: TGCGCCAGCAGCCTGAGGATCACAGGTTCGGCTAACTATGGCTACACCTTC.

The chain has TRBV6-5 and TRBJ1-5; maybe TRBD1 (6 bases). Germline CDR1 MNHEY, CDR2 SVGAGI. V was pared by 4 bases and J by 0 bases, with 10 bases between. The CDR3 loop spans 15 amino acids. CDR3 coding DNA: TGTGCCAGCAGTTCGGACAGAAATAGCAATCAGCCCCAGCATTTT. It is translated as CASSSDRNSNQPQHF.

The V call is TRBV3-1 (or the pseudogene TRBV3-2), the J call TRBJ2-2; TRBD2 matches 9 bases. The germline V gene has CDR1 LGHDT and CDR2 YNNKEL (reference sequence). The ends lost 1 base at V and 2 bases at J; junction bases unmatched: 2. The CDR3 covers 16 residues. CDR3 residues: CASSQGLAVNTGELFF. In DNA, the CDR3 is TGTGCCAGCAGCCAAGGACTAGCGGTTAACACCGGGGAGCTGTTTTTT.

This chain connects TRBV5-1 to TRBJ2-3, with 10 bases fitting TRBD2. The germline gives CDR1 SGHRS, CDR2 YFSETQ. The CDR3 length is 14 residues. The V segment lost 6 bases and the J segment 6 bases; nucleotides outside the gene matches: 7. For the CDR3, the DNA is TGCGCCAGCAAGGACGAGCGGGGGGGCGATACGCAGTATTTT. Translation: CASKDERGGDTQYF.

The chain is built from TRBV7-2 and TRBJ2-2; D call uncertain. This CDR3 comprises 12 residues. CDR1 is SGHTA and CDR2 is FQGNSA in the germline V gene. V was clipped by 5 bases and J by 7 bases, with 8 bases between them. CDR3 sequence (DNA): TGTGCCAGCAGCCGAGCCCTCGGGGAGCTGTTTTTT. Protein: CASSRALGELFF.

The rearrangement links TRBV9 to TRBJ2-3; possibly TRBD2 for D (6 bases). The V gene's germline CDR1 is SGDLS and CDR2 YYNGEE. The CDR3 totals 14 residues. Trimming left V 3 bases short and J 0 bases short, with 8 bases between. The CDR3 reads CASSGTSSTDTQYF. CDR3 DNA: TGTGCCAGCAGCGGCACTAGCAGCACAGATACGCAGTATTTT.

Written as DNA, the CDR3 is TGTGCCATCACCGTGGACAGGGAGACTGAAGCTTTCTTT. Protein sequence: CAITVDRETEAFF. This chain uses TRBV10-3 with TRBJ1-1; 8 nucleotides align to TRBD1. With 7 bases clipped from V and 5 bases from J, the junction kept 6 bases outside the gene matches. Germline loops: CDR1 ENHRY, CDR2 SYGVKD. The CDR3 extends over 13 amino acids.

This sequence joins TRBV7-2 and TRBJ1-4; no clear D gene. Trimming left V 4 bases short and J 3 bases short, with 12 bases between. Germline assignment: CDR1 SGHTA and CDR2 FQGNSA. The CDR3 length is 15 residues. The CDR3 bases are TGTGCCAGCAGCTATAGGAGCGAGCCTAATGAAAAACTGTTTTTT. It specifies CASSYRSEPNEKLFF. The full variable domain, its missing parts supplied by reference TRBV7-2 and TRBJ1-4, is GAGVSQSPSNKVTEKGKDVELRCDPISGHTALYWYRQSLGQGLEFLIYFQGNSAPDKSGLPSDRFSAERTGGSVSTLTIQRTQQEDSAVYLCASSYRSEPNEKLFFGSGTQLSVL.

J is TRBJ1-1 and V is TRBV28; D remains ambiguous. In germline, CDR1 is MDHEN, CDR2 SYDVKM. The CDR3 is 15 amino acids. V lost 2 bases to trimming and J lost 0 bases, with 10 bases between them. In DNA form, the CDR3 reads TGTGCCAGCAGTTTAAGACTCGGAATGAACACTGAAGCTTTCTTT. This translates into CASSLRLGMNTEAFF.

The chain has TRBV5-1 and TRBJ1-1; a possible D gene is TRBD1 (5 bases). The germline V gene has CDR1 SGHRS and CDR2 YFSETQ. V shed 4 bases and J shed 0 bases, with 13 bases lying between them. The CDR3 has 15 residues. The chain's CDR3 is CASSPMTALNTEAFF. DNA of the CDR3: TGCGCCAGCAGCCCTATGACAGCTCTGAACACTGAAGCTTTCTTT.

This chain connects TRBV11-2 to TRBJ2-7; 8 nucleotides match TRBD2. V lost 5 bases and J lost 5; bases outside the gene matches: 5. Germline V gives CDR1 SGHAT, CDR2 FQNNGV. The CDR3 covers 13 residues. The CDR3 reads CASSPGLDDEQYF. CDR3 nucleotides: TGTGCCAGCAGCCCGGGACTAGACGACGAGCAGTACTTC.

This clone occurred a few times. The V and J genes are TRBV28 and TRBJ1-5, with a tentative D call TRBD1 (6 bases). V gave up 5 bases and J gave up 6 bases, with 11 bases separating them. There are 13 residues in the CDR3. The V gene's germline CDR1 is MDHEN and CDR2 SYDVKM. The CDR3: CASSRGSAQPQHF. The CDR3 DNA is TGTGCCAGCAGTAGGGGGTCGGCTCAGCCCCAGCATTTT.

Comment on this clone: Other DNA sequences in this specimen translate into the identical CDR3. This sequence joins TRBV6-2 or TRBV6-3 and TRBJ1-5, with 7 bases identical to TRBD1. This CDR3 comprises 14 residues. Germline assignment: CDR1 MNHEY and CDR2 SVGEGT. V lost 2 bases, J lost 7 bases, and 5 bases stayed unmatched. CDR3 in amino acids: CASSYRGGGQPQHF. The CDR3 nucleotides read TGTGCCAGCAGTTACCGTGGAGGGGGCCAGCCCCAGCATTTT.

The chain uses TRBV6-6 and TRBJ2-5; 11 bases fit TRBD2. This CDR3 contains 15 residues. The germline V gene has CDR1 MNHNY and CDR2 SVGAGI (reference sequence). Unmatched junction bases numbered 3, after V lost 1 base and J lost 5 bases. CDR3 nucleotides: TGTGCCAGCAGTTACTATAGCGGGAGGGATGAGACCCAGTACTTC. It encodes CASSYYSGRDETQYF.

This rearrangement joins TRBV7-8 to TRBJ2-5, with TRBD2 matching over 9 bases. The CDR3 runs to 17 residues. V was clipped by 3 bases and J by 6 bases; unmatched bases: 14. The V gene's germline CDR1 is SGHVS and CDR2 FQNEAQ. CDR3 protein: CASSFPAGGAPSQTQYF. DNA of the CDR3: TGTGCCAGCAGCTTCCCGGCGGGGGGGGCCCCCTCCCAGACCCAGTACTTC. The variable domain in full, with the rest retrieved from reference TRBV7-8 and TRBJ2-5, is GAGVSQSPRYKVAKRGQDVALRCDPISGHVSLFWYQQALGQGPEFLTYFQNEAQLDKSGLPSDRFFAERPEGSVSTLKIQRTQQEDSAVYLCASSFPAGGAPSQTQYFGPGTRLLVL.

This chain joins TRBV9 and TRBJ1-6; D may be TRBD1 (6 bases). V was clipped by 4 bases and J by 0 bases, with 14 bases between them. The CDR3 is 17 amino acids. Germline assignment: CDR1 SGDLS and CDR2 YYNGEE. The CDR3 reads CASSIDRSSSYNSPLHF. In DNA form, the CDR3 reads TGTGCCAGCAGCATCGACAGGTCGAGCTCCTATAATTCACCCCTCCACTTT.

The chain has TRBV11-2 and TRBJ2-3; TRBD2 matches 11 bases. Germline CDR1 is SGHAT and CDR2 is FQNNGV. Unmatched junction bases numbered 1, after V lost 0 bases and J lost 5 bases. The CDR3 sequence is 15 residues long. CDR3 amino acids: CASSLDGTSGDTQYF. The CDR3 coding sequence is TGTGCCAGCAGCTTAGATGGGACTAGCGGAGATACGCAGTATTTT.

The chain carries TRBV4-3 and TRBJ1-6, with 8 bases aligning to TRBD1. The V segment lost 0 bases and the J segment 7 bases; nucleotides outside the gene matches: 2. This CDR3 has 15 residues. CDR1 and CDR2 from the germline V gene are LGHNA and YSLEER. Written as DNA, the CDR3 is TGCGCCAGCAGCCAAGACAGGGGGCGAAATTCACCCCTCCACTTT. Translating it yields CASSQDRGRNSPLHF.